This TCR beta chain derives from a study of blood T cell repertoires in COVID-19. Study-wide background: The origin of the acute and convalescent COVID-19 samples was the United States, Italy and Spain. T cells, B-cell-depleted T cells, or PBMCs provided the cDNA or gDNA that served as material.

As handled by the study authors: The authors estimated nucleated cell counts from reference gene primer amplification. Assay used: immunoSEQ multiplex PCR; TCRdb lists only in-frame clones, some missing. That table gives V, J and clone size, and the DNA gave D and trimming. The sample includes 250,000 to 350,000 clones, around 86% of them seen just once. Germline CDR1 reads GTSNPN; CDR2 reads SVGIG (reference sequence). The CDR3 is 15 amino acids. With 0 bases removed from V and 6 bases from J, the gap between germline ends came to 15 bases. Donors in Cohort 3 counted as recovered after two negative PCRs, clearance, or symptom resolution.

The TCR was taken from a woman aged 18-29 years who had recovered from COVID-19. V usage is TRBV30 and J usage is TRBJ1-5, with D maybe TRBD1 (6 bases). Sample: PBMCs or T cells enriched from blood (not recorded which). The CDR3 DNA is TGTGCCTGGAGTGTGCGGGGGGCGCTCTCTCAGCCCCAGCATTTT. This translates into CAWSVRGALSQPQHF.